This is a list of T cell receptor beta chains from one sample in a study of brain T cells in children with intractable seizures. TCRdb keeps only in-frame clones here, not all; method: immunoSEQ multiplex PCR. The sample includes about 320,000 clones, 85% to 95% seen only once; the top ten take roughly 5.8%. The starting material was peripheral blood, obtained about 5 months after surgery. The receptors shown here come from a boy younger than two with tuberous sclerosis and intractable seizures. Each CDR3 is given with its conserved first and last residue. D genes are given only for firm matches. Size is omitted from some rows. Given values are once, few, many or a class for expanded clones.

CASSPYSGSSYNEQFF,TGTGCCAGCAGTCCGTATAGCGGAAGCTCCTACAATGAGCAGTTCTTC,-,-,16,TRBV27,TRBJ2-1
CASSSLLELDQPQHF,TGTGCCAGCAGCTCGCTGTTAGAGCTGGATCAGCCCCAGCATTTT,-,-,15,TRBV7-2,TRBJ1-5
CASSLLDYTGELFF,TGTGCCAGCAGCTTATTGGACTACACCGGGGAGCTGTTTTTT,-,-,14,TRBV7-9,TRBJ2-2
CASSLDPRYEQFF,TGTGCCAGCAGCTTAGACCCAAGGTATGAGCAGTTCTTC,-,-,13,TRBV11-2,TRBJ2-1
CASSELAVAAKNIQYF,TGTGCCAGTAGCGAACTGGCTGTGGCTGCCAAAAACATTCAGTACTTC,-,-,16,TRBV19,TRBJ2-4
CATYSGSLYEQYF,TGTGCCACCTACAGCGGGAGTCTCTACGAGCAGTACTTC,TRBD2,few,13,TRBV7-3,TRBJ2-7
CACFGQANTGELFF,TGTGCCTGTTTTGGACAGGCGAACACCGGGGAGCTGTTTTTT,TRBD1,once,14,TRBV30,TRBJ2-2
CAIRNVLQQFF,TGTGCCATCCGAAATGTGCTGCAGCAGTTCTTC,-,-,11,TRBV6-5,TRBJ2-1
CASSYQLGLGQGGGGYEQYF,TGTGCCAGCAGTTACCAACTCGGCCTGGGACAGGGAGGCGGAGGGTACGAGCAGTACTTC,TRBD1,-,20,TRBV6-2/TRBV6-3,TRBJ2-7
CASSHDRNTGELFF,TGCGCCAGCAGCCATGACAGGAACACCGGGGAGCTGTTTTTT,-,-,14,TRBV4-1,TRBJ2-2
CASSPPSLAGVIDEQFF,TGTGCCAGCAGCCCCCCATCACTAGCGGGAGTTATCGATGAGCAGTTCTTC,TRBD2,-,17,TRBV7-3,TRBJ2-1
CASSLLGEDTEAFF,TGTGCCAGCAGTTTACTGGGAGAGGACACTGAAGCTTTCTTT,-,-,14,TRBV27,TRBJ1-1
CASSQGLAGAYEQYF,TGCGCCAGCAGCCAGGGACTAGCGGGGGCCTACGAGCAGTACTTC,TRBD2,-,15,TRBV4-1,TRBJ2-7
CAIMGGSYEQYF,TGTGCCATCATGGGGGGCTCCTACGAGCAGTACTTC,-,-,12,TRBV10-3,TRBJ2-7
CASSFGTNSYNEQFF,TGCGCCAGCAGCTTCGGGACTAATTCCTACAATGAGCAGTTCTTC,TRBD2,-,15,TRBV5-1,TRBJ2-1
CASSAGLAGSSYNEQFF,TGCGCCAGCAGTGCTGGACTAGCGGGGAGCTCCTACAATGAGCAGTTCTTC,TRBD2,-,17,TRBV10-2,TRBJ2-1
CSVEPRGRGTEAFF,TGCAGCGTTGAACCACGCGGACGGGGCACTGAAGCTTTCTTT,-,-,14,TRBV29-1,TRBJ1-1
CASSTPGRSSGNTIYF,TGTGCCAGTAGTACTCCCGGACGGAGCTCTGGAAACACCATATATTTT,-,-,16,TRBV19,TRBJ1-3
CASSLHGGNQPQHF,TGTGCCAGCAGTTTACATGGGGGGAACCAGCCCCAGCATTTT,-,few,14,TRBV27,TRBJ1-5
CASSYLEDTQYF,TGTGCCAGTAGTTACCTCGAGGATACGCAGTATTTT,-,-,12,TRBV19,TRBJ2-3
CASSGTGLAGVETQYF,TGTGCCAGCAGTGGGACAGGGCTAGCGGGAGTAGAGACCCAGTACTTC,TRBD2,-,16,TRBV2,TRBJ2-5
CASSLARNYGYTF,TGTGCCAGCAGTCTGGCCCGGAACTATGGCTACACCTTC,-,few,13,TRBV27,TRBJ1-2
CASSPTEVYNEQFF,TGTGCCAGCAGCCCTACGGAGGTCTACAATGAGCAGTTCTTC,-,-,14,TRBV3-1/TRBV3-2,TRBJ2-1
CASGRTGGSDQPQHF,TGTGCCAGCGGACGGACAGGAGGAAGCGATCAGCCCCAGCATTTT,TRBD1,-,15,TRBV6-6,TRBJ1-5
CASSLDTDTQYF,TGCGCCAGCAGCTTGGATACAGATACGCAGTATTTT,-,-,12,TRBV5-1,TRBJ2-3
CASSLRPTDTQYF,TGTGCCAGCAGCTTAAGGCCCACAGATACGCAGTATTTT,-,-,13,TRBV7-3,TRBJ2-3
CASSVGGDEQYF,TGTGCCAGCAGCGTAGGAGGGGACGAGCAGTACTTC,-,-,12,TRBV9,TRBJ2-7
CASSNRDGTYEQYF,TGTGCCAGCAGCAACCGGGACGGTACCTACGAGCAGTACTTC,-,-,14,TRBV6-5,TRBJ2-7
CASSSQWISDYEQYF,TGTGCCAGCAGTTCACAGTGGATTTCAGACTACGAGCAGTACTTC,-,-,15,TRBV6-5,TRBJ2-7
CASSPLRTGSSYEQYF,TGCGCCAGCAGCCCACTGAGGACAGGGTCTTCCTACGAGCAGTACTTC,TRBD1,-,16,TRBV4-1,TRBJ2-7
CAWSSSGDKGYTF,TGTGCCTGGAGTTCCTCAGGGGACAAAGGCTACACCTTC,-,-,13,TRBV30,TRBJ1-2
CASSQDRSLAGPHEQYF,TGTGCCAGCAGCCAAGATAGAAGTCTAGCGGGGCCCCACGAGCAGTACTTC,TRBD2,-,17,TRBV4-2,TRBJ2-7
CASSIAVAVLGEKLFF,TGTGCCAGTAGTATAGCGGTGGCGGTTCTCGGTGAAAAACTGTTTTTT,-,-,16,TRBV19,TRBJ1-4
CASSLAASEAFF,TGTGCCAGCAGCTTAGCAGCAAGTGAAGCTTTCTTT,-,-,12,TRBV7-9,TRBJ1-1
CSARTGVVNTEAFF,TGCAGCGCTCGGACGGGAGTTGTGAACACTGAAGCTTTCTTT,-,-,14,TRBV29-1,TRBJ1-1
CASSPGTGGNYGYTF,TGTGCCAGCAGCCCCGGGACAGGGGGCAACTATGGCTACACCTTC,TRBD1,-,15,TRBV9,TRBJ1-2
CASSQRGSEAFF,TGCGCCAGCAGCCAACGAGGGTCAGAAGCTTTCTTT,-,-,12,TRBV4-1,TRBJ1-1
CASSPRNGQGDYNEQFF,TGTGCCAGCAGCCCCCGCAACGGACAGGGGGACTACAATGAGCAGTTCTTC,TRBD1,-,17,TRBV7-9,TRBJ2-1
CASSSGLAGGETQYF,TGCGCCAGCAGCTCGGGACTAGCGGGAGGAGAGACCCAGTACTTC,TRBD2,-,15,TRBV5-1,TRBJ2-5
CAWTARVLLSSGNTIYF,TGTGCCTGGACAGCGCGGGTTCTACTCAGCTCTGGAAACACCATATATTTT,-,once,17,TRBV30,TRBJ1-3
CASSQETGTEIRQPQHF,TGTGCCAGCAGCCAGGAAACCGGGACAGAGATAAGACAGCCCCAGCATTTT,TRBD1,-,17,TRBV4-2,TRBJ1-5
CASSLLAWYEQYF,TGTGCCAGCAGTTTATTAGCGTGGTACGAGCAGTACTTC,-,-,13,TRBV28,TRBJ2-7
CASSADTQYF,TGTGCCAGCAGTGCTGATACGCAGTATTTT,-,-,10,TRBV25-1,TRBJ2-3
CASSLRTSGVDEQYF,TGCGCCAGCAGCTTGCGGACTAGCGGGGTCGACGAGCAGTACTTC,TRBD2,-,15,TRBV5-1,TRBJ2-7
CAWIGRGSYNEQFF,TGTGCCTGGATCGGGAGAGGCTCCTACAATGAGCAGTTCTTC,-,-,14,TRBV30,TRBJ2-1
CASSYATTGYQETQYF,TGTGCCAGCAGCTACGCAACTACTGGGTACCAAGAGACCCAGTACTTC,-,-,16,TRBV11-2,TRBJ2-5
CASSPRWDRLVGEQFF,TGTGCCAGCTCACCAAGGTGGGACAGGTTGGTAGGGGAGCAGTTCTTC,TRBD1,-,16,TRBV18,TRBJ2-1
CASRGQGKGTEAFF,TGTGCCAGCAGGGGACAGGGAAAGGGGACTGAAGCTTTCTTT,TRBD1,-,14,TRBV25-1,TRBJ1-1
CASSPQGSRITGNTIYF,TGTGCCAGCAGCCCCCAGGGTTCCAGAATTACTGGAAACACCATATATTTT,-,-,17,TRBV4-2,TRBJ1-3
CASSQVRALAAQETQYF,TGCGCCAGCAGCCAAGTGAGAGCTCTAGCGGCTCAAGAGACCCAGTACTTC,TRBD2,once,17,TRBV4-1,TRBJ2-5